What follows describes a single T cell receptor (beta chain). Unsorted whole blood yielded blood RNA, and germline DNA was extracted as well. The data stem from a study of tumor-infiltrating lymphocytes in primary liver carcinoma. Germline lookup yields CDR1 SQVTM and CDR2 ANQGSEA. Trimming shortened V by 8 bases and J by 6 bases, and 14 bases separated the two germline ends. The CDR3 runs 12 residues. Starting material of approximately 500 ng total RNA yielded TCR beta cDNA via a constant-region primer. Libraries for TCR beta were built through three nested multiplex PCR rounds, which together made up a slightly modified ARM-PCR procedure. The first two PCR rounds, roughly 10 cycles each, used TRBV1-TRBV30 forward primers and a C-beta reverse primer. MiXCR, run by TCRdb on the multiplex PCR reads, gives a single entry per CDR3 protein. The sample records almost 200,000 distinct CDR3 sequences, almost 65% being singletons.

V gene TRBV29-1 combines with J gene TRBJ2-4, with D uncertain. The receptor's source is a woman aged 55-70 years with primary liver carcinoma and hepatitis B virus infection. Sequencing was carried out using peripheral blood. CDR3 residues: CSPSWVVNIQYF. DNA for the CDR3: TGCAGCCCATCTTGGGTGGTAAACATTCAGTACTTC.